Listed below are T cell receptor beta chains from one sample, sequenced in a study of response to subunit inactivated influenza vaccine. TCRdb passed the RT-PCR reads through MiXCR, listing each CDR3 protein once. Here the sample spans roughly 670,000 distinct CDR3 sequences, 12% to 15% being singletons. The sample here was PBMCs from blood, taken around two weeks before vaccination. The receptors were gathered from a man aged 50 or older who received an inactivated influenza vaccine. The CDR3 runs from the conserved cysteine through the conserved F or W. D genes are given only for firm matches. Rows give clone size only sometimes, using once, few, many, or a class for an expanded clone.

few,TRBD1,TRBV4-3,TRBJ1-2,CASSPTGADYGYTF
-,TRBD2,TRBV2,TRBJ2-5,CASRSQRTSGTSLYQETQYF
-,-,TRBV12-3/TRBV12-4,TRBJ2-1,CATSIGPNEQFF
many,-,TRBV15,TRBJ2-1,CATSPGRASYNEQFF
-,TRBD1,TRBV11-2,TRBJ2-7,CASSLYTGEYYEQYF
few,TRBD2,TRBV4-3,TRBJ2-1,CASSQLAGVYNEQFF
few,-,TRBV20-1,TRBJ2-7,CSANRAGYTYEQYF
-,TRBD2,TRBV5-6,TRBJ2-3,CASSLVSGGGNTQYF
few,-,TRBV5-5,TRBJ2-7,CASSFAVSYEQYF
few,TRBD1,TRBV28,TRBJ1-1,CASSSGGVAEAFF
few,-,TRBV11-2,TRBJ2-1,CASSLVLGTRYNEQFF
-,TRBD1,TRBV12-3/TRBV12-4,TRBJ2-5,CASSKGQGDGETQYF
-,TRBD1,TRBV6-2/TRBV6-3,TRBJ1-1,CASSHLQGSAEAFF
few,-,TRBV7-9,TRBJ1-2,CASSLAGSNGYTF
-,TRBD1,TRBV5-1,TRBJ2-2,CASSPTGDGGELFF
-,TRBD1,TRBV28,TRBJ2-3,CASSNGQGRDTQYF
few,TRBD2,TRBV6-1,TRBJ2-1,CASSPWRGGNEQFF
-,TRBD1,TRBV7-2,TRBJ1-4,CASSLATGGNEKLFF
few,-,TRBV20-1,TRBJ2-5,CSATVAARPEETQYF
many,-,TRBV10-3,TRBJ2-2,CAISVQGGNTGELFF
many,-,TRBV6-5,TRBJ2-1,CASSWGGDEQFF
few,-,TRBV29-1,TRBJ2-7,CSVEDRAYEQYF
few,TRBD2,TRBV2,TRBJ2-7,CASRSTSGSTLYF
many,TRBD1,TRBV11-1,TRBJ2-1,CASSPGTGSDEQFF
few,-,TRBV4-3,TRBJ1-4,CASSQDRLNEKLFF
many,-,TRBV5-1,TRBJ2-1,CASSLGAVGFSYNEQFF
few,TRBD1,TRBV7-9,TRBJ1-4,CASSLGDRQNEKLFF
-,-,TRBV18,TRBJ2-1,CASSPRQSNNEQFF
-,TRBD1,TRBV11-3,TRBJ2-2,CASSLGYWDSLSTGELFF
-,TRBD1,TRBV6-1,TRBJ1-1,CASGKDRVGTEAFF
-,-,TRBV7-3,TRBJ2-2,CASSLTRAEYTGELFF
-,-,TRBV10-1,TRBJ2-2,CASSEVGVTGELFF
few,-,TRBV19,TRBJ2-2,CASTLRRGPSTGELFF
few,-,TRBV9,TRBJ1-2,CASSPNRAAGYTF
few,-,TRBV4-3,TRBJ2-1,CASSQDAGEQFF
few,-,TRBV30,TRBJ2-3,CAWSPIRTDTQYF
few,-,TRBV5-1,TRBJ1-1,CASSLVGLDEAFF
few,-,TRBV12-3/TRBV12-4,TRBJ2-1,CASSSQALGEQFF
-,-,TRBV20-1,TRBJ2-1,CSAPIYPSQFF
-,TRBD1,TRBV5-1,TRBJ2-1,CASSYGTGEANEQFF
few,-,TRBV4-3,TRBJ1-1,CASSQDSPGMNTEAFF
-,-,TRBV11-1,TRBJ2-2,CASSLGSRGTGELFF
few,TRBD1,TRBV29-1,TRBJ1-2,CSVEDSLGDRGAFNYGYTF
few,-,TRBV5-5,TRBJ1-3,CASSLRRGPGNTIYF
few,TRBD1,TRBV11-2,TRBJ2-7,CASSLGRQGSYEQYF
-,-,TRBV28,TRBJ2-7,CASRYAGLSSYEQYF
-,TRBD2,TRBV28,TRBJ2-5,CASSLSLAGGGETQYF